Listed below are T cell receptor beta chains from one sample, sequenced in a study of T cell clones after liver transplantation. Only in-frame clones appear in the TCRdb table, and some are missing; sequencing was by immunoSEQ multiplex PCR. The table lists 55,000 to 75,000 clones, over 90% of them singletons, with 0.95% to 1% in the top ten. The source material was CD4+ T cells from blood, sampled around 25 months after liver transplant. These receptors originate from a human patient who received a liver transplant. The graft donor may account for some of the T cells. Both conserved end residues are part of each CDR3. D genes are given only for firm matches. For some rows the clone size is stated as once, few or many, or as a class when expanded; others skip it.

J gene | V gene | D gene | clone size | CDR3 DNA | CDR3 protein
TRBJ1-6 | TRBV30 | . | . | TGTGCCTGGAACGACATCCTGAGGGGGCCCCTCCACTTT | CAWNDILRGPLHF
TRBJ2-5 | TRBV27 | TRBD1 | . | TGTGCCAGCAGTTATACCCTTGGGACAGGGAGAGAGACCCAGTACTTC | CASSYTLGTGRETQYF
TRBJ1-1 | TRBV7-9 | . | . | TGTGCCAGCAGCTTCTCGACAGCCCCTGAAGCTTTCTTT | CASSFSTAPEAFF
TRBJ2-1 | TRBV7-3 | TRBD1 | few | TGTGCCAGCAGCCCCACCCGAGGGACAGCCAATGAGCAGTTCTTC | CASSPTRGTANEQFF
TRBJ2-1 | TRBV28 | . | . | TGTGCCAGCAGTTTAAGTAGGGTTGGTGAGCAGTTCTTC | CASSLSRVGEQFF
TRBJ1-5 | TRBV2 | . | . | TGTGCCAGCAGTGAACTCGGCAGGGGTAGCAATCAGCCCCAGCATTTT | CASSELGRGSNQPQHF
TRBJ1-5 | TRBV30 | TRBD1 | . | TGTGCCTGGAGTGTCGGACAGGGTTCGGAGCCCCAGCATTTT | CAWSVGQGSEPQHF
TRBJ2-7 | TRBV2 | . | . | TGTGCCAGCAGTGACCGGGCGGAGCTGTCCTACGAGCAGTACTTC | CASSDRAELSYEQYF
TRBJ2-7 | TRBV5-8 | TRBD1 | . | TGTGCCAGCACACGGGACAGGGTTTCCGAGCAGTACTTC | CASTRDRVSEQYF
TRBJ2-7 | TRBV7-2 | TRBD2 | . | TGTGCCAGCAGCTTAAGCGGGATCGTTGGGTACGAGCAGTACTTC | CASSLSGIVGYEQYF
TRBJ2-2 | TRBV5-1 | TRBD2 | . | TGCGCCAGCAGCTTAGATGCTAGCGGGAGGACCGGGGAGCTGTTTTTT | CASSLDASGRTGELFF
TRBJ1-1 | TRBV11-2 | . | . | TGTGCCAGCAGCTTCGGGGTTTCGAACACTGAAGCTTTCTTT | CASSFGVSNTEAFF
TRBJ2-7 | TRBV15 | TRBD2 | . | TGTGCCACCAGCAGACCTACACCGGGACTAGCTCACCACGAGCAGTACTTC | CATSRPTPGLAHHEQYF
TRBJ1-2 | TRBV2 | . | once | TGTGCCAGCAGTGAGAGCGACTTGGAGGACGTCCCCACCTTC | CASSESDLEDVPTF
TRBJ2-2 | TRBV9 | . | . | TGTGCCAGCAGCGTAGACGCTCGGGGCACCGGGGAGCTGTTTTTT | CASSVDARGTGELFF
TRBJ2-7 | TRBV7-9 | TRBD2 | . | TGTGCCAGCAGAAGCGGGGGTGGCAGGGGTTACGAGCAGTACTTC | CASRSGGGRGYEQYF
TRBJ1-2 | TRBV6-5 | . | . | TGTGCCAGCAGGGAACAAGGGGGGTCCTATGGCTACACCTTC | CASREQGGSYGYTF
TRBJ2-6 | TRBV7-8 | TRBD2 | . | TGTGCCAGCAGCCCAAGGCGGGGGGCTGATGGGGCCAACGTCCTGACTTTC | CASSPRRGADGANVLTF
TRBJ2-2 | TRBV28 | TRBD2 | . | TGTGCCAGCAGGGGACTAGCGGGGAACACCGGGGAGCTGTTTTTT | CASRGLAGNTGELFF
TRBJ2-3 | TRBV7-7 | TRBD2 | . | TGTGCCAGCAGCTTAGGGGCGGGAGCCCCAGGCACAGATACGCAGTATTTT | CASSLGAGAPGTDTQYF
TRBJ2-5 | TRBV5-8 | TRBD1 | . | TGTGCCAGCAGGCCGGCCCCCGGGACAGGGGCAGAGACCCAGTACTTC | CASRPAPGTGAETQYF
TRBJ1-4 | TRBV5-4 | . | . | TGTGCCAGCAGCTTGGTCCCAGGGAGGGCTAATGAAAAACTGTTTTTT | CASSLVPGRANEKLFF
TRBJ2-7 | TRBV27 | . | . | TGTGCCAGCAGCACCGTGGGCGAGCAGTACTTC | CASSTVGEQYF
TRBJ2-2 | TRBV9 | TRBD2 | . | TGTGCCAGCAGCGTTAGCGGGAGGTCGTCCACCGGGGAGCTGTTTTTT | CASSVSGRSSTGELFF
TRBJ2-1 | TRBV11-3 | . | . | TGTGCCAGCAGCTGGGACCAGAATGAGCAGTTCTTC | CASSWDQNEQFF
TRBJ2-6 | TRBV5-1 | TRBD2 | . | TGCGCCAGCAGCCGGGGGGAGTCTGGGGCCAACGTCCTGACTTTC | CASSRGESGANVLTF
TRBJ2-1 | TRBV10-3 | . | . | TGTGCCATCAGTGAGATTTCCGCCTACAATGAGCAGTTCTTC | CAISEISAYNEQFF
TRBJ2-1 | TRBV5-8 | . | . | TGTGCCAGCAGCACTCAAACCGTCAATGAGCAGTTCTTC | CASSTQTVNEQFF
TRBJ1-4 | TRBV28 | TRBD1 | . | TGTGCCAGCAGTTTCTTTACCGGGACAGGGAACGAAAAACTGTTTTTT | CASSFFTGTGNEKLFF